The 8 T cell receptor beta chains below all came from one sample that was sequenced in a study of T cell repertoires in ileal Crohn's disease. Data came from immunoSEQ multiplex PCR; TCRdb stores just in-frame clones and leaves some out. This table has about 60,000 clones, roughly 89% appearing once. Time point given: neoterminal ileum biopsy at postoperative endoscopy, about 6 months after surgery. The sequenced sample consisted of ileal tissue. All receptors derive from an adult with Crohn's disease.

This rearrangement joins TRBV4-1 to TRBJ2-5, with 7 bases identical to TRBD1. V lost 0 bases, J lost 4 bases, and 2 bases stayed unmatched. CDR3 length: 14 amino acids. CDR1 and CDR2 (germline): MGHRA, YSYEKL. The CDR3 protein is CASSQDPGGETQYF. In DNA, the CDR3 is TGCGCCAGCAGCCAAGATCCAGGGGGAGAGACCCAGTACTTC.

The DNA of the CDR3 is TGTGCCAGCAGCTTAGAGAGGAGCACAGATACGCAGTATTTT. This gives the protein CASSLERSTDTQYF. The rearrangement uses TRBV7-2 and TRBJ2-3; D gene ambiguous. V dropped 1 base and J dropped 0 bases, with 5 bases sitting between them. The CDR3 contains 14 residues. The germline V gene has CDR1 SGHTA and CDR2 FQGNSA. The whole variable domain, remainder taken from reference TRBV7-2 and TRBJ2-3, is GAGVSQSPSNKVTEKGKDVELRCDPISGHTALYWYRQSLGQGLEFLIYFQGNSAPDKSGLPSDRFSAERTGGSVSTLTIQRTQQEDSAVYLCASSLERSTDTQYFGPGTRLTVL.

In this sample, this clone turned up once. This chain uses TRBV5-1 with TRBJ2-7; D may be TRBD1 (5 bases). CDR1 and CDR2 (germline): SGHRS, YFSETQ. The CDR3 has 15 amino acids. V was shortened by 5 bases and J by 4 bases, with 19 bases between the two germline ends. CDR3 sequence: CASSPSHGAQYEQYF. The DNA for the CDR3 is TGCGCCAGCAGTCCATCCCATGGGGCACAATACGAGCAGTACTTC.

This clone was detected a few times. The rearrangement uses TRBV9 and TRBJ2-1, with D possibly matching TRBD1 (7 bases). Germline assignment: CDR1 SGDLS and CDR2 YYNGEE. This CDR3 comprises 16 residues. The V gene lost 0 bases and the J gene lost 5 bases, with 15 bases spanning the gap. This CDR3 is CASSVAGGRGNNEQFF. For the CDR3, the DNA is TGTGCCAGCAGCGTAGCAGGGGGTCGCGGGAACAATGAGCAGTTCTTC.

This clone was counted once. This sequence joins TRBV6-5 and TRBJ2-7, with D tentatively TRBD1 (6 bases). Between the trimmed V and J ends, which lost 5 bases and 5 bases, there was a span of 16 bases. Germline V gene data show CDR1 as MNHEY and CDR2 as SVGAGI. The CDR3 totals 14 residues. CDR3 protein: CASSLGAGAHEQYF. In DNA form, the CDR3 reads TGTGCCAGCAGTCTGGGGGCAGGGGCTCACGAGCAGTACTTC.

The count of this clone is one. The V and J genes are TRBV7-9 and TRBJ1-3; D is unclear. CDR1 is SEHNR, CDR2 FQNEAQ, per germline (reference sequence). The V end was cut by 5 bases, the J end by 4 bases, with 6 bases between. This CDR3 comprises 12 residues. The CDR3 sequence: CASSGVGNTIYF. The CDR3 nucleotides read TGTGCCAGCAGCGGAGTAGGAAACACCATATATTTT.

The chain links TRBV7-3 to TRBJ2-3; 8 bases are shared with TRBD2. This CDR3 is built from 17 residues. Per germline, CDR1 SGHTA and CDR2 FQGTGA. V gave up 1 base and J gave up 4 bases; unmatched junction bases: 10. This CDR3 is CASSLNPSGPPADTQYF. DNA of the CDR3: TGTGCCAGCAGCTTAAACCCTAGCGGGCCCCCGGCAGATACGCAGTATTTT.

The V gene is TRBV7-8, the J gene TRBJ2-7; 11 bases are shared with TRBD2. The CDR3 runs to 16 residues. V lost 1 base to trimming and J lost 3 bases; unmatched junction nucleotides: 5. The germline gives CDR1 SGHVS, CDR2 FQNEAQ. The CDR3 coding sequence is TGTGCCAGCAGCTTAGGGGGACTAGCGGTAGGCTACGAGCAGTACTTC. Translating it yields CASSLGGLAVGYEQYF.